The 23 T cell receptor beta chains listed next were all sequenced from one sample in a study of shared clonotypes between healthy human individuals (dated by TCRdb to about 2020). The method behind the library was the immunoSEQ multiplex PCR assay. TCRdb took this table from immuneACCESS and kept in-frame rearrangements with V and J called. Such tables lack part of the clones; where checked against another copy, unresolved V genes explain under half of the gap, and the rest is unexplained. Within this sample are 850,000 to 1,100,000 clones, with approximately 80% of them counted one time only. Roughly 0.9% of the sample comes from the top ten. Source material: memory CD4+ T cells from PBMCs. The cell subset or site label on this specimen signifies: CD45RA-negative fraction. Receptor source: a man aged 18 to 35 in good health. Some clones in this sample may be carry-over from other donors' samples.

The CDR3 reads CASTSIRKQGGPYEQYF. The CDR3 nucleotides read TGTGCCAGCACCTCTATCCGGAAACAGGGAGGTCCCTACGAGCAGTACTTC. The V call is TRBV7-9, the J call TRBJ2-7; either TRBD1 or TRBD2 may supply D (6 bases each). The CDR3 is 17 amino acids. Per the germline V gene, CDR1 is SEHNR and CDR2 is FQNEAQ (reference sequence). The V gene lost 7 bases and the J gene lost 2 bases, with 24 bases spanning the gap.

This chain joins TRBV19 and TRBJ1-5; 7 bases agree with TRBD1. J lost 5 bases, V lost 5 bases, and 9 bases had no gene match. CDR3 length: 15 residues. Germline assignment: CDR1 LNHDA and CDR2 SQIVND (reference sequence). CDR3 protein: CASSGGTVPYQPQHF. The CDR3 DNA is TGTGCCAGTAGTGGAGGGACAGTACCTTATCAGCCCCAGCATTTT.

This chain joins TRBV27 and TRBJ2-4; a possible D gene is TRBD2 (5 bases). The CDR3 covers 15 residues. Deletions cut 2 bases from V and 0 bases from J, with 8 bases between. Germline V gene sequence: CDR1 MNHEY, CDR2 SMNVEV (reference sequence). CDR3 nucleotides: TGTGCCAGCAGTTTAGACTACCGAGCCAAAAACATTCAGTACTTC. As protein: CASSLDYRAKNIQYF.

The genes are TRBV5-1 and TRBJ2-4, with 14 bases aligning to TRBD2. The CDR3 spans 16 residues. CDR1 and CDR2 from the germline V gene are SGHRS and YFSETQ. Losses at the gene ends were 6 bases for V and 8 bases for J; bases not matched to a gene: 10. CDR3 bases: TGCGCCAGCACTAAAGGGACTAGCGGGAGTAGTGACATTCAGTACTTC. This codes for CASTKGTSGSSDIQYF.

The chain is built from TRBV18 and TRBJ1-2, with TRBD1 matching 8 bases. V lost 4 bases and J lost 1; bases outside the gene matches: 11. This CDR3 has 17 amino acids. CDR1 and CDR2 from the germline V gene are KGHSH and LQKENI. The CDR3 DNA reads as TGTGCCAGCTCACTTCCGCAGGGGGCCATTGTTAACTATGGCTACACCTTC. It specifies CASSLPQGAIVNYGYTF.

The genes are TRBV7-8 and TRBJ1-2, with D perhaps matching TRBD1 (5 bases). The CDR3 spans 16 residues. Per germline, CDR1 SGHVS and CDR2 FQNEAQ. With 5 bases removed from V and 6 bases from J, the gap between germline ends came to 22 bases. The CDR3 loop is CASSRLGQGSDDGYTF. DNA for the CDR3: TGTGCCAGCAGCCGCTTGGGGCAGGGTAGTGATGATGGCTACACCTTC.

V and J are TRBV28 and TRBJ1-1, with 7 positions matching TRBD1. The CDR3 totals 14 residues. Unmatched junction bases numbered 13, after V lost 8 bases and J lost 7 bases. Germline V gene data show CDR1 as MDHEN and CDR2 as SYDVKM. CDR3 in amino acids: CASDILQGEFEAFF. In DNA, the CDR3 is TGTGCCAGCGACATACTCCAGGGGGAGTTTGAAGCTTTCTTT.

V gene TRBV5-1 combines with J gene TRBJ2-3; D may be TRBD2 (6 bases). CDR1 and CDR2 from the germline V gene are SGHRS and YFSETQ. This CDR3 has 16 amino acids. Trimming shortened V by 3 bases and J by 1 base, and 15 bases separated the two germline ends. CDR3 in amino acids: CASSYPAGVGTDTQYF. As DNA, the CDR3 is TGCGCCAGCAGCTACCCAGCGGGTGTGGGCACAGATACGCAGTATTTT.

At least ten counts were recorded for this clone. This sample also contains other DNA sequences that code for the same CDR3. The chain couples TRBV10-2 to TRBJ2-2, with D uncertain. The CDR3 extends over 12 amino acids. V lost 7 bases and J lost 3, with 6 bases in between. Germline V gene lookup returns CDR1 WSHSY and CDR2 SAAADI. CDR3 sequence reads: CASIHDTGELFF. In nucleotides, the CDR3 is TGCGCCAGCATTCACGACACCGGGGAGCTGTTTTTT.

The chain carries TRBV27 and TRBJ2-7; 7 nucleotides line up with TRBD1. CDR1 and CDR2 (germline): MNHEY, SMNVEV (reference sequence). This CDR3 spans 14 amino acids. After removal of 7 bases from V and 4 bases from J, the junction contained 10 bases not matched to a gene. The CDR3 reads CASITPGQRYEQYF. CDR3 sequence (DNA): TGTGCCAGCATTACGCCGGGACAGAGGTACGAGCAGTACTTC.

V is TRBV5-4 and J is TRBJ2-1; 11 nucleotides align to TRBD1. This CDR3 is built from 14 residues. The V gene end was trimmed by 4 bases and the J gene end by 8 bases; junction bases not matched to a gene: 5. Germline V gene lookup returns CDR1 SGHNT and CDR2 YYREEE (reference sequence). The CDR3 DNA is TGTGCCAGCAGCCCGGGACAGGGGGTCGATGAGCAGTTCTTC. Translation: CASSPGQGVDEQFF.

The chain employs TRBV7-9 and TRBJ2-7, with 9 bases fitting TRBD2. Germline CDR1 is SEHNR and CDR2 is FQNEAQ (reference sequence). The CDR3 covers 14 residues. J lost 1 base, V lost 3 bases, and 1 base had no gene match. The DNA for the CDR3 is TGTGCCAGCAGCTTTAGCGGGAGATCCTACGAGCAGTACTTC. Amino acid sequence: CASSFSGRSYEQYF.

This chain links TRBV7-2 with TRBJ1-4; D gene ambiguous. Trimming cost V 5 bases and J 11 bases, with 15 bases left between them. Germline V gives CDR1 SGHTA, CDR2 FQGNSA. This CDR3 is built from 13 residues. This chain's CDR3 is CASSNLGVGKLFF. Here the CDR3 DNA reads TGTGCCAGCAGCAACCTCGGGGTAGGGAAACTGTTTTTT.

The chain has TRBV28 and TRBJ1-2; the match to TRBD1 covers 11 bases. The J segment lost 4 bases and the V segment lost 4 bases, leaving 8 bases of the junction unmatched. Germline V lookup: CDR1 MDHEN, CDR2 SYDVKM. CDR3 length equals 16 residues. In nucleotides, the CDR3 is TGTGCCAGCAGTTCAACCGGGACAGGGGGGGGCTATGGCTACACCTTC. Encoded protein: CASSSTGTGGGYGYTF.

The chain is built from TRBV5-6 and TRBJ2-1; D call uncertain. The ends were cut back, 0 bases at V and 9 bases at J, with 16 bases in the middle. The CDR3 covers 15 residues. Germline CDR1 and CDR2: SGHDT and YYEEEE. In nucleotides, the CDR3 is TGTGCCAGCAGCTTGGGTCCAGACCTACGTGTTGAGCAGTTCTTC. Protein product: CASSLGPDLRVEQFF.

V is TRBV7-9 and J is TRBJ2-7, with D possibly TRBD1 on 5 matching bases. V lost 5 bases to trimming and J lost 7 bases, with 15 bases between them. Germline CDR1 SEHNR, CDR2 FQNEAQ (reference sequence). This CDR3 region has 13 residues. The CDR3 region is CASSPQGVWEQYF. The CDR3, as DNA: TGTGCCAGCAGCCCTCAAGGGGTTTGGGAGCAGTACTTC.

The gene calls are TRBV4-3 and TRBJ2-6; D gene unclear. The germline V gene has CDR1 LGHNA and CDR2 YSLEER. V gave up 4 bases and J gave up 0 bases, with 16 bases separating them. This CDR3 region has 18 residues. The CDR3 spells CASSLTALFSSGANVLTF. CDR3 DNA: TGCGCCAGCAGCCTCACTGCCCTCTTTTCCTCTGGGGCCAACGTCCTGACTTTC.

V gene TRBV6-5 combines with J gene TRBJ2-7; D is tentatively TRBD1 or TRBD2 (5 bases each). Germline V lookup: CDR1 MNHEY, CDR2 SVGAGI. V dropped 0 bases and J dropped 3 bases, with 12 bases sitting between them. This CDR3 region has 15 residues. CDR3 coding DNA: TGTGCCAGCAGTTACTCGAGGGGCCCAAACTACGAGCAGTACTTC. As protein: CASSYSRGPNYEQYF.

There are many counts of this clone. The chain employs TRBV9 and TRBJ1-1, with 8 bases fitting TRBD1. Trimming removed 3 bases from V and 2 bases from J; junction bases left unmatched: 6. This CDR3 is 15 amino acids long. The V gene's germline CDR1 is SGDLS and CDR2 YYNGEE. The CDR3 DNA is TGTGCCAGCAGCGCAGGGGGCTGGAAAAACACTGAAGCTTTCTTT. It specifies CASSAGGWKNTEAFF.

V usage is TRBV7-3 and J usage is TRBJ2-7; 8 nucleotides match TRBD1. The junction had 3 bases not matched to a gene; V was cut back by 3 bases and J by 5 bases. Per germline, CDR1 SGHTA and CDR2 FQGTGA. The CDR3 extends over 13 amino acids. Written as DNA, the CDR3 is TGTGCCAGCAGCTTGGACAGGGAACACGAGCAGTACTTC. Protein product: CASSLDREHEQYF.

About this clone: This may come from a read error, since a much larger clone is one base off. J is TRBJ2-1 and V is TRBV7-6; the D is unclear. This CDR3 spans 15 amino acids. Trimming left V 2 bases short and J 9 bases short, with 17 bases between. Germline V gene sequence: CDR1 SGHVS, CDR2 FNYEAQ. The CDR3 DNA sequence: TGTGCCAGCAGCTTACGGAGACTCTCCTATGGTGAGCAGTTCTTC. Amino acid sequence: CASSLRRLSYGEQFF.

This chain links TRBV7-9 with TRBJ1-4; 8 bases match TRBD1. The CDR3 extends over 16 amino acids. The V gene's germline CDR1 is SEHNR and CDR2 FQNEAQ (reference sequence). The junction had 4 bases not matched to a gene; V was cut back by 0 bases and J by 4 bases. The CDR3 region is CASSLARGQDNEKLFF. The CDR3 DNA sequence: TGTGCCAGCAGCTTAGCGAGGGGACAGGATAATGAAAAACTGTTTTTT.

J is TRBJ1-4 and V is TRBV5-1; a weak D match, TRBD1 (6 bases). With 1 base removed from V and 8 bases from J, the gap between germline ends came to 21 bases. Per the germline V gene, CDR1 is SGHRS and CDR2 is YFSETQ. The CDR3 loop spans 17 amino acids. CDR3 bases: TGCGCCAGCAGCTTGACTTCGCAGGGGATCGGGGCCGAAAAACTGTTTTTT. Its protein product is CASSLTSQGIGAEKLFF.